This record looks at one T cell receptor beta chain sequence and its context. The source of the sample is a study of blood T cell repertoires in COVID-19. Background on the study: Whether acute or convalescent, the COVID-19 samples came from the United States, Italy and Spain. From T cells, B-cell-depleted T cells, or PBMCs came the material, which was cDNA or gDNA.

Losses at the gene ends were 1 base for V and 5 bases for J; bases not matched to a gene: 12. This CDR3 comprises 17 residues. The germline V gene encodes CDR1 SGHVS and CDR2 FNYEAQ. As processed by the authors: Amplifying reference gene primers gave estimates of nucleated cell counts. TCRdb's copy holds only in-frame clones and misses some; the assay was immunoSEQ multiplex PCR. From that table come the V and J calls and clone size; the DNA was used to work out D and trimming. The table shows approximately 34,000 clones, with about 80% occurring only once. This sequence was found in a woman in her 70s with acute or convalescent COVID-19. The chain employs TRBV7-6 and TRBJ1-2; 8 nucleotides align to TRBD1. Sample: peripheral blood. For the CDR3, the DNA is TGTGCCAGCAGCTTAGATCCTAGGACAGGGTCGTTATATGGCTACACCTTC. Its protein product is CASSLDPRTGSLYGYTF. The whole variable domain, remainder taken from reference TRBV7-6 and TRBJ1-2, is GAGVSQSPRYKVTKRGQDVALRCDPISGHVSLYWYRQALGQGPEFLTYFNYEAQQDKSGLPNDRFSAERPEGSISTLTIQRTEQRDSAMYRCASSLDPRTGSLYGYTFGSGTRLTVV.